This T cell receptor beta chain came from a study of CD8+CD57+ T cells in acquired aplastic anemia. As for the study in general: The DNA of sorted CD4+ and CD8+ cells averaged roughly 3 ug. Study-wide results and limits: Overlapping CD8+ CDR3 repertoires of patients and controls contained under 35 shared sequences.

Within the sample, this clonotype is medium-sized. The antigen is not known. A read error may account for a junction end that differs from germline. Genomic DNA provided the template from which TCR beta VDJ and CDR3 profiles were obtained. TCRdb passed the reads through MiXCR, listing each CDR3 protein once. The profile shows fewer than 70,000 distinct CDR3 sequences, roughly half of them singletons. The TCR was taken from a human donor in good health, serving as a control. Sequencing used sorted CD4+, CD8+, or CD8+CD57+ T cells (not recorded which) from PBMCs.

This CDR3 reads CSVEEEGSYEQYF. The CDR3 DNA is TGCAGCGTAGAAGAGGAGGGGTCCTACGAGCAGTACTTC. The V and J genes are TRBV29-1 and TRBJ2-7; a weak D match, TRBD2 (6 bases). Germline assignment: CDR1 SQVTM and CDR2 ANQGSEA. The CDR3 sequence is 13 residues long.